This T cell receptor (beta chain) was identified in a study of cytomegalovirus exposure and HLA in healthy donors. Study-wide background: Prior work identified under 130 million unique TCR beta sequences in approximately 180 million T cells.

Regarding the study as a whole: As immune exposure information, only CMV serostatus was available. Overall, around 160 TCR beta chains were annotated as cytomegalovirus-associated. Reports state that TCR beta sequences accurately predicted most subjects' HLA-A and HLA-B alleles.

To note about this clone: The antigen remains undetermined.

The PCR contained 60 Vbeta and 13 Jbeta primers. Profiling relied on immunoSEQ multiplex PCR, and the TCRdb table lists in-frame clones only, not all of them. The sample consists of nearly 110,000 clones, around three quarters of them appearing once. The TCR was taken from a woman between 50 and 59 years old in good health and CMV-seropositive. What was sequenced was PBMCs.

The DNA for the CDR3 is TGTGCCAGCAGCGCGCAACGTCCGGGGTCGAACACTGAAGCTTTCTTT. It is translated as CASSAQRPGSNTEAFF. The chain carries TRBV7-6 and TRBJ1-1; D call uncertain. V gave up 5 bases and J gave up 1 base, with 17 bases separating them. Germline CDR1 reads SGHVS; CDR2 reads FNYEAQ. The CDR3 is 16 residues long.